The text below deals with one TCR beta chain. As yet, its antigen is unknown. This specimen belongs to a study of shared clonotypes between healthy human individuals. Looking at the study overall: Serving as donors were a couple of women and three men, whose ages spanned 18 to 49.

Assay runs were performed at deep level. Clones were sequenced by immunoSEQ multiplex PCR, and TCRdb holds only the in-frame ones, with some missing. The sample has approximately 1,000,000 clones; roughly 77% are singletons. Study results and limitations: Unshared clonotypes carried lower generation probabilities than those common to all four donors.

V was cut by 0 bases and J by 0 bases, with 10 bases left in between. The CDR3 covers 16 residues. The germline V gene encodes CDR1 SGDLS and CDR2 YYNGEE. Every one of the donors was a Caucasian adult that lived in Nashville, Tennessee. V usage is TRBV9 and J usage is TRBJ2-1, with D maybe TRBD2 (5 bases). The sample was memory CD4+ T cells from PBMCs. Subset reported: CD45RA-negative fraction. This sequence was found in a man between 18 and 29 years old in good health. Some clones in this sample may be carry-over from other donors' samples. The chain's CDR3 is CASSVDTGSSYNEQFF. The CDR3, as DNA: TGTGCCAGCAGCGTAGATACGGGAAGCTCCTACAATGAGCAGTTCTTC.